This section outlines one TCR beta chain sequence together with its context. The data derive from a study of blood T cell repertoires in COVID-19. Study-wide background: Researchers got acute and convalescent COVID-19 samples from the United States, Italy and Spain.

In the original analysis: Amplification from reference gene primers served as the basis for estimated nucleated cell counts. The repertoire was sequenced with immunoSEQ multiplex PCR; TCRdb's copy has only in-frame clones and lacks some. That table is the source of V, J and clone size, and D and trimming were worked out from the DNA. The table shows around 60,000 clones, with about 86% occurring only once. Sequenced material: peripheral blood. The receptor's source is a man aged 40-55 years with acute or convalescent COVID-19.

The CDR3 DNA is TGCAGCGTTGTCCCCGGGACTAAAGAGACCCAGTACTTC. Its protein product is CSVVPGTKETQYF. The gene calls are TRBV29-1 and TRBJ2-5; 7 positions match TRBD2. Germline V CDR1 and CDR2: SQVTM, ANQGSEA. The CDR3 loop spans 13 amino acids. V shed 4 bases and J 3 bases; nucleotides not matched to a gene: 5.